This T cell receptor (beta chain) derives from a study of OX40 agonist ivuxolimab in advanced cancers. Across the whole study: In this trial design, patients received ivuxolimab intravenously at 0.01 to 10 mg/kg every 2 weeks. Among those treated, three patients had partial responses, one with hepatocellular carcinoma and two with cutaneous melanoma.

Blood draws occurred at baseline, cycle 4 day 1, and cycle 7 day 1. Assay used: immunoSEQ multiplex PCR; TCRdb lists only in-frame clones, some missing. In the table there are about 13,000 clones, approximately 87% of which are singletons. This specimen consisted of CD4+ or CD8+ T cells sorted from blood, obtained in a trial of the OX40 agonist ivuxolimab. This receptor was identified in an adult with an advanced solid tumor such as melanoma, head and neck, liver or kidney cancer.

The CDR3 sequence: CASSLLGKEETQYF. For the CDR3, the DNA is TGTGCCAGCAGTTTATTGGGGAAGGAAGAGACCCAGTACTTC. The rearrangement joins TRBV27 to TRBJ2-5; no reliable D call. Per the germline V gene, CDR1 is MNHEY and CDR2 is SMNVEV (reference sequence). The CDR3 length is 14 residues. The V end lost 1 base, the J end lost 3 bases, and 9 bases lay between the germline ends.